This is a list of T cell receptor beta chains from one sample in a study of PD-1 blockade in classical Hodgkin lymphoma. The repertoire was sequenced with immunoSEQ multiplex PCR; TCRdb's copy has only in-frame clones and lacks some. The table records some 15,000 clones, 81% of them present only once. The sequencing here drew on peripheral blood mononuclear cells (PBMCs), taken at baseline. The receptors were gathered from a human donor with classical Hodgkin lymphoma. CDR3s include the opening cysteine and the closing phenylalanine or tryptophan. A D gene is named only where the DNA matches it firmly. Clone size is not always given. Where it is, it says once, few, many or a class for expanded clones.

J gene: TRBJ2-7; D gene: TRBD1; V gene: TRBV10-3; clone size: NA; CDR3 protein: CAISGKQGTGYEQYF; CDR3 DNA: TGTGCCATCAGTGGCAAACAGGGGACGGGTTACGAGCAGTACTTC
J gene: TRBJ1-5; D gene: NA; V gene: TRBV19; clone size: NA; CDR3 protein: CASSPFNQPQHF; CDR3 DNA: TGTGCCAGTAGTCCCTTTAATCAGCCCCAGCATTTT
J gene: TRBJ1-2; D gene: TRBD1; V gene: TRBV28; clone size: NA; CDR3 protein: CASSSPTGGDYGYTF; CDR3 DNA: TGTGCCAGCAGTTCCCCAACAGGGGGGGACTATGGCTACACCTTC
J gene: TRBJ2-3; D gene: TRBD1; V gene: TRBV5-1; clone size: NA; CDR3 protein: CASSLDGTGPTDTQYF; CDR3 DNA: TGCGCCAGCAGCTTGGACGGGACAGGACCGACAGATACGCAGTATTTT
J gene: TRBJ2-1; D gene: NA; V gene: TRBV18; clone size: NA; CDR3 protein: CASSPLRVYNEQFF; CDR3 DNA: TGTGCCAGCTCACCCCTCCGGGTTTACAATGAGCAGTTCTTC
J gene: TRBJ2-7; D gene: NA; V gene: TRBV7-9; clone size: NA; CDR3 protein: CASRPGGTASYEQYF; CDR3 DNA: TGTGCCAGCAGGCCCGGGGGGACAGCTTCCTACGAGCAGTACTTC
J gene: TRBJ2-7; D gene: NA; V gene: TRBV19; clone size: NA; CDR3 protein: CASSTTGREQYF; CDR3 DNA: TGTGCCAGTAGTACCACAGGGCGCGAGCAGTACTTC
J gene: TRBJ2-7; D gene: TRBD1; V gene: TRBV19; clone size: medium-sized; CDR3 protein: CASSTGAVQHEQYF; CDR3 DNA: TGTGCCAGTAGCACAGGGGCGGTGCAACACGAGCAGTACTTC
J gene: TRBJ2-2; D gene: NA; V gene: TRBV6-4; clone size: NA; CDR3 protein: CASSLQNTGELFF; CDR3 DNA: TGTGCCAGCAGTCTACAGAACACCGGGGAGCTGTTTTTT
J gene: TRBJ1-5; D gene: NA; V gene: TRBV19; clone size: NA; CDR3 protein: CASSILPGPTSRPQHF; CDR3 DNA: TGTGCCAGTAGTATTTTACCGGGTCCTACTAGTCGGCCCCAGCATTTT
J gene: TRBJ2-5; D gene: NA; V gene: TRBV29-1; clone size: NA; CDR3 protein: CSAKSGRETQYF; CDR3 DNA: TGCAGCGCCAAGTCAGGGAGGGAGACCCAGTACTTC
J gene: TRBJ2-7; D gene: TRBD1; V gene: TRBV7-9; clone size: NA; CDR3 protein: CASSFDRGDEQYF; CDR3 DNA: TGTGCCAGCAGCTTCGACAGGGGCGACGAGCAGTACTTC
J gene: TRBJ1-1; D gene: NA; V gene: TRBV18; clone size: NA; CDR3 protein: CASSPSSSNTEAFF; CDR3 DNA: TGTGCCAGCTCACCAAGCAGTTCGAACACTGAAGCTTTCTTT
J gene: TRBJ2-1; D gene: NA; V gene: TRBV11-2; clone size: NA; CDR3 protein: CASSPGLARGVNEQFF; CDR3 DNA: TGTGCCAGCAGCCCCGGCCTGGCCAGGGGGGTCAATGAGCAGTTCTTC
J gene: TRBJ2-6; D gene: TRBD2; V gene: TRBV7-9; clone size: NA; CDR3 protein: CASSQFSGGNRDF; CDR3 DNA: TGTGCCAGCAGCCAATTCAGCGGGGGCAACCGGGACTTC
J gene: TRBJ2-5; D gene: TRBD2; V gene: TRBV7-3; clone size: NA; CDR3 protein: CASSATSGETQYF; CDR3 DNA: TGTGCCAGCAGCGCAACTAGCGGAGAGACCCAGTACTTC
J gene: TRBJ1-5; D gene: NA; V gene: TRBV11-3; clone size: once; CDR3 protein: CASSLSTLRGGQPQHF; CDR3 DNA: TGTGCCAGCAGCTTAAGTACTCTCCGGGGGGGCCAGCCCCAGCATTTT
J gene: TRBJ2-1; D gene: NA; V gene: TRBV5-4; clone size: few; CDR3 protein: CASSSLYEQFF; CDR3 DNA: TGTGCCAGCAGCTCGCTGTATGAGCAGTTCTTC
J gene: TRBJ1-1; D gene: NA; V gene: TRBV10-1; clone size: NA; CDR3 protein: CAFVSGTNTEAFF; CDR3 DNA: TGCGCCTTCGTTTCAGGGACGAACACTGAAGCTTTCTTT
J gene: TRBJ2-3; D gene: NA; V gene: TRBV19; clone size: NA; CDR3 protein: CASSMTGAATDTQYF; CDR3 DNA: TGTGCCAGTAGTATGACCGGGGCGGCCACAGATACGCAGTATTTT
J gene: TRBJ2-7; D gene: NA; V gene: TRBV7-6; clone size: medium-sized; CDR3 protein: CASSLGGRYEQYF; CDR3 DNA: TGTGCCAGCAGCTTAGGGGGGCGGTACGAGCAGTACTTC
J gene: TRBJ2-7; D gene: NA; V gene: TRBV6-1; clone size: NA; CDR3 protein: CASRVLWVDEEQYF; CDR3 DNA: TGTGCCAGCAGGGTTTTGTGGGTGGATGAGGAGCAGTACTTC
J gene: TRBJ1-4; D gene: NA; V gene: TRBV2; clone size: once; CDR3 protein: CASTKGGTNEKLFF; CDR3 DNA: TGTGCCAGCACCAAGGGGGGGACTAATGAAAAACTGTTTTTT
J gene: TRBJ2-7; D gene: TRBD1; V gene: TRBV4-1; clone size: NA; CDR3 protein: CASSLKTGGDYEQYF; CDR3 DNA: TGCGCCAGCAGCCTGAAGACAGGGGGGGATTACGAGCAGTACTTC
J gene: TRBJ2-2; D gene: NA; V gene: TRBV5-1; clone size: NA; CDR3 protein: CASSLRTYTGELFF; CDR3 DNA: TGCGCCAGCAGCTTGAGGACCTACACCGGGGAGCTGTTTTTT
J gene: TRBJ2-6; D gene: TRBD2; V gene: TRBV5-5; clone size: few; CDR3 protein: CASSLRGAGANVLTF; CDR3 DNA: TGTGCCAGCAGCTTGCGGGGGGCTGGGGCCAACGTCCTGACTTTC
J gene: TRBJ2-7; D gene: NA; V gene: TRBV25-1; clone size: hyperexpanded; CDR3 protein: CASSQDEQYF; CDR3 DNA: TGTGCCTCGAGTCAAGACGAGCAGTACTTC
J gene: TRBJ2-1; D gene: NA; V gene: TRBV11-2; clone size: NA; CDR3 protein: CASSWGAFYNEQFF; CDR3 DNA: TGTGCCAGCAGCTGGGGGGCCTTCTACAATGAGCAGTTCTTC
J gene: TRBJ2-3; D gene: NA; V gene: TRBV1; clone size: once; CDR3 protein: CTSILRLAGACRYTDTQYF; CDR3 DNA: TGCACCAGCATCCTTAGGCTAGCGGGGGCCTGTCGATACACAGATACGCAGTATTTT
J gene: TRBJ2-7; D gene: NA; V gene: TRBV15; clone size: NA; CDR3 protein: CATSRRVGTATSEEQYF; CDR3 DNA: TGTGCCACCAGCAGGCGAGTAGGGACAGCGACTAGTGAAGAGCAGTACTTC
J gene: TRBJ2-3; D gene: NA; V gene: TRBV7-2; clone size: once; CDR3 protein: CASSLEPTLDTQYF; CDR3 DNA: TGTGCCAGCAGCTTAGAACCCACATTGGATACGCAGTATTTT
J gene: TRBJ2-2; D gene: TRBD1; V gene: TRBV12-5; clone size: NA; CDR3 protein: CASGQQGGTGELFF; CDR3 DNA: TGTGCTAGTGGGCAACAGGGGGGCACCGGGGAGCTGTTTTTT
J gene: TRBJ2-7; D gene: NA; V gene: TRBV6-5; clone size: medium-sized; CDR3 protein: CASSYSDLYEQYF; CDR3 DNA: TGTGCCAGCAGTTACTCCGACCTCTACGAGCAGTACTTC
J gene: TRBJ2-1; D gene: TRBD2; V gene: TRBV6-5; clone size: NA; CDR3 protein: CASRRYAGGLNEQFF; CDR3 DNA: TGTGCCAGCAGGCGCTACGCGGGGGGTCTAAATGAGCAGTTCTTC
J gene: TRBJ1-5; D gene: NA; V gene: TRBV7-9; clone size: NA; CDR3 protein: CASWSGTPGTPQHF; CDR3 DNA: TGTGCCAGCTGGTCCGGGACCCCGGGGACGCCCCAGCATTTT
J gene: TRBJ2-5; D gene: TRBD1; V gene: TRBV7-2; clone size: once; CDR3 protein: CATATGARSFETQYF; CDR3 DNA: TGTGCCACGGCCACAGGGGCTAGATCCTTTGAGACCCAGTACTTC
J gene: TRBJ2-1; D gene: TRBD2; V gene: TRBV6-1; clone size: NA; CDR3 protein: CASSDRLAGGVDEQFF; CDR3 DNA: TGTGCCAGCAGTGACAGACTAGCGGGGGGGGTCGATGAGCAGTTCTTC
J gene: TRBJ1-1; D gene: TRBD1; V gene: TRBV7-3; clone size: NA; CDR3 protein: CASSFQGGLMNTEAFF; CDR3 DNA: TGTGCCAGCAGCTTCCAGGGGGGCCTCATGAACACTGAAGCTTTCTTT
J gene: TRBJ1-2; D gene: NA; V gene: TRBV7-2; clone size: NA; CDR3 protein: CASSSIAGQSNYGYTF; CDR3 DNA: TGTGCCAGCAGCTCTATAGCCGGACAGAGTAACTATGGCTACACCTTC
J gene: TRBJ2-7; D gene: NA; V gene: TRBV2; clone size: once; CDR3 protein: CASRTTDSRYEQYF; CDR3 DNA: TGTGCCAGCAGGACGACCGACAGCCGCTACGAGCAGTACTTC
J gene: TRBJ1-4; D gene: NA; V gene: TRBV7-2; clone size: NA; CDR3 protein: CASSLFQPRGEKLFF; CDR3 DNA: TGTGCCAGCAGCCTATTCCAGCCCAGGGGTGAAAAACTGTTTTTT
J gene: TRBJ2-3; D gene: TRBD1; V gene: TRBV5-1; clone size: NA; CDR3 protein: CASSKGQGAPTDTQYF; CDR3 DNA: TGCGCCAGCAGCAAGGGACAGGGGGCGCCCACAGATACGCAGTATTTT